This T cell receptor (beta chain) originates from a study of blood T cell repertoires in COVID-19. Looking at the study overall: Specimens from acute and convalescent COVID-19 originated in the United States, Italy and Spain.

J was trimmed by 0 bases and V by 7 bases; bases with no gene match: 6. This CDR3 has 15 amino acids. Germline CDR1 WSHSY, CDR2 SAAADI. Per the original methods: Cell counts per sample came from amplifying reference gene primers. Clones were read by immunoSEQ multiplex PCR, and TCRdb kept only the in-frame ones, dropping some. The V and J calls and the clone size are those of that table, but D and trimming were determined from the DNA. This table has over 70,000 clones, around 80% appearing once. The receptor's source is an older man with acute or convalescent COVID-19. The rearrangement joins TRBV10-2 to TRBJ1-2; the match to TRBD1 covers 9 bases. The specimen sequenced was peripheral blood. The CDR3 reads CASKVDRGSNYGYTF. For the CDR3, the DNA is TGCGCCAGCAAGGTAGACAGGGGGTCTAACTATGGCTACACCTTC.